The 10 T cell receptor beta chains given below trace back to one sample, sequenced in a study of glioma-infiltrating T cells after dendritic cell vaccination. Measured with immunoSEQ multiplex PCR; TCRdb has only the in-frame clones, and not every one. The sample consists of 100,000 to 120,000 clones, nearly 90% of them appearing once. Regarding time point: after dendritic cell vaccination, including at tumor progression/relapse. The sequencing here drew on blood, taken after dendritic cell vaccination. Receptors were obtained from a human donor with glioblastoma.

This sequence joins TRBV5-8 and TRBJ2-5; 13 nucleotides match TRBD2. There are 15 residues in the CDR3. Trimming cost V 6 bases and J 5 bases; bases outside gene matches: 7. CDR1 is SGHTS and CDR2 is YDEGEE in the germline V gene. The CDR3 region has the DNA TGTGCCAGCACAAGCGGGACTAGCGGGACGGAGACCCAGTACTTC. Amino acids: CASTSGTSGTETQYF.

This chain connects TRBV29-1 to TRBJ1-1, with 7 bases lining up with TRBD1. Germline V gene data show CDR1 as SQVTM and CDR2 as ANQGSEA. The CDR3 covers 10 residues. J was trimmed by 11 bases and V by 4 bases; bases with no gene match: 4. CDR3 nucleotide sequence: TGCAGCGTTGTGGCCAGGGGGGCTTTCTTT. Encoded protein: CSVVARGAFF.

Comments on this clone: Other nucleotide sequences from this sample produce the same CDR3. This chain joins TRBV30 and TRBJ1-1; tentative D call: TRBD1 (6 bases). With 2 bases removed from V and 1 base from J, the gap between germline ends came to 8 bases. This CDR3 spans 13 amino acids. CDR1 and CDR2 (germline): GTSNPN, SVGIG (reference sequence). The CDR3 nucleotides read TGTGCCTGGAGTAGACAGGAGAACACTGAAGCTTTCTTT. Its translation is CAWSRQENTEAFF.

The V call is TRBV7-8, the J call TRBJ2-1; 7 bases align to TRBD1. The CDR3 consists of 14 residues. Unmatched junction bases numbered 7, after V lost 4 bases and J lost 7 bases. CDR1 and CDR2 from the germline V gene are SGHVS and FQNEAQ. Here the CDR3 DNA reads TGTGCCAGCAGCTCCCGACAGGGCTGGAATGAGCAGTTCTTC. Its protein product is CASSSRQGWNEQFF. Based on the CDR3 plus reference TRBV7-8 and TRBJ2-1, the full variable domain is GAGVSQSPRYKVAKRGQDVALRCDPISGHVSLFWYQQALGQGPEFLTYFQNEAQLDKSGLPSDRFFAERPEGSVSTLKIQRTQQEDSAVYLCASSSRQGWNEQFFGPGTRLTVL.

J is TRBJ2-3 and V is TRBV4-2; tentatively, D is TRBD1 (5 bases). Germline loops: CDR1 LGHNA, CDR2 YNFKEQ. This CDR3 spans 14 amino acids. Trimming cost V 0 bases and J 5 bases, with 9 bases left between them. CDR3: CASSQDIRGDTQYF. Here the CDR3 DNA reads TGTGCCAGCAGCCAAGATATAAGGGGAGATACGCAGTATTTT.

As DNA, the CDR3 is TGTGCCATCAGTGAGTCGGACACCGGCTACACCTTC. Protein: CAISESDTGYTF. The V call is TRBV10-3, the J call TRBJ1-2; D perhaps matches TRBD1 (5 bases). V shed 0 bases and J shed 8 bases, with 7 bases lying between them. The CDR3 is 12 residues long. In germline, CDR1 is ENHRY, CDR2 SYGVKD.

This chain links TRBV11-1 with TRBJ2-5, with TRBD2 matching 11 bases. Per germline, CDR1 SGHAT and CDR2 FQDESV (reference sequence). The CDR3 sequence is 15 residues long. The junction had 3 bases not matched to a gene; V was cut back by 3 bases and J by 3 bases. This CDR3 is CASSFSGRGKETQYF. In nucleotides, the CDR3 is TGTGCCAGCAGCTTTAGCGGGAGGGGAAAAGAGACCCAGTACTTC.

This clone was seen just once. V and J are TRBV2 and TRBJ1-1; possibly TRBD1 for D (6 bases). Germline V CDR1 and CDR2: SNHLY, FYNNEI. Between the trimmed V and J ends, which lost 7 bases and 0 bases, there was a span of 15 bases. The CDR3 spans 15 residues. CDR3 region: CASTEDSSMNTEAFF. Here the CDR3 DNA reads TGTGCCAGCACTGAGGACAGCAGCATGAACACTGAAGCTTTCTTT. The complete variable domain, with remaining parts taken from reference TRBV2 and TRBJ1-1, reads EPEVTQTPSHQVTQMGQEVILRCVPISNHLYFYWYRQILGQKVEFLVSFYNNEISEKSEIFDDQFSVERPDGSNFTLKIRSTKLEDSAMYFCASTEDSSMNTEAFFGQGTRLTVV.

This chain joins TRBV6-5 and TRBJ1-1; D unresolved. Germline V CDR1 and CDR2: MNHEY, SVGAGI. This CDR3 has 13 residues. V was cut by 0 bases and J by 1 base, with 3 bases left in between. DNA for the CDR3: TGTGCCAGCAGTTACTCCTCGAACACTGAAGCTTTCTTT. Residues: CASSYSSNTEAFF.

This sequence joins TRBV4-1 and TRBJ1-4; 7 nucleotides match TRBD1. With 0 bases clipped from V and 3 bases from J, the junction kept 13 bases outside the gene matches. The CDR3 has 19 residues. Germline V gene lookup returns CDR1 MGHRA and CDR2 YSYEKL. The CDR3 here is CASSQEARGYKRANEKLFF. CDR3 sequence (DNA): TGCGCCAGCAGCCAAGAGGCCAGGGGGTATAAGCGGGCTAATGAAAAACTGTTTTTT.